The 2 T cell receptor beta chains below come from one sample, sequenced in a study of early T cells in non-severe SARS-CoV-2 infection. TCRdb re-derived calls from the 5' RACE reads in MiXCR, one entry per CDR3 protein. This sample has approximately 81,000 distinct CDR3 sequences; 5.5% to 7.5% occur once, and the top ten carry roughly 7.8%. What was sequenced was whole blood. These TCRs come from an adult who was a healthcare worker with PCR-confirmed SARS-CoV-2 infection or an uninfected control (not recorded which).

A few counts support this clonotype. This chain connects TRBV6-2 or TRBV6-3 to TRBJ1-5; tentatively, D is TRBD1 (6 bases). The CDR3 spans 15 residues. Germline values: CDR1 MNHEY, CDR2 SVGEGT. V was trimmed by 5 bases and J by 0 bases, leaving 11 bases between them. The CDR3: CASSHDRNSNQPQHF. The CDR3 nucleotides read TGTGCCAGCAGTCACGACAGGAATAGCAATCAGCCCCAGCATTTT.

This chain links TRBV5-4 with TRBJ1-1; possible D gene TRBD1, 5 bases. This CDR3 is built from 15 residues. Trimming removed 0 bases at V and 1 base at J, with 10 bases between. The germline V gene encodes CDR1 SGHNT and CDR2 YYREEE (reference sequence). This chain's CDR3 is CASSLVARANTEAFF. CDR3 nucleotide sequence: TGTGCCAGCAGCTTGGTAGCCAGGGCGAACACTGAAGCTTTCTTT.